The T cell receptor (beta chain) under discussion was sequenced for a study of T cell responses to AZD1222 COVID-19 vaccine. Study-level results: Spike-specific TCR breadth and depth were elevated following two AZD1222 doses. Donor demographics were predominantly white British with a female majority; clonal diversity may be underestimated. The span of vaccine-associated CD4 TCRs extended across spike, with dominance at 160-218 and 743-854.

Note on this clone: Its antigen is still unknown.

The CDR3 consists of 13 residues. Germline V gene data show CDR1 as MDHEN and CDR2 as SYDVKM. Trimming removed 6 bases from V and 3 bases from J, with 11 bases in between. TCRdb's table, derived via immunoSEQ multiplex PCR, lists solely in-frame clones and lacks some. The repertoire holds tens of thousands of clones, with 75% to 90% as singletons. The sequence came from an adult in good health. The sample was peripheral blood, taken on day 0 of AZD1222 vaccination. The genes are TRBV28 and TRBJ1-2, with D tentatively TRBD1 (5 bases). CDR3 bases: TGTGCCAGCAGCCTGGGCAGGGACTATGGCTACACCTTC. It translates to CASSLGRDYGYTF.